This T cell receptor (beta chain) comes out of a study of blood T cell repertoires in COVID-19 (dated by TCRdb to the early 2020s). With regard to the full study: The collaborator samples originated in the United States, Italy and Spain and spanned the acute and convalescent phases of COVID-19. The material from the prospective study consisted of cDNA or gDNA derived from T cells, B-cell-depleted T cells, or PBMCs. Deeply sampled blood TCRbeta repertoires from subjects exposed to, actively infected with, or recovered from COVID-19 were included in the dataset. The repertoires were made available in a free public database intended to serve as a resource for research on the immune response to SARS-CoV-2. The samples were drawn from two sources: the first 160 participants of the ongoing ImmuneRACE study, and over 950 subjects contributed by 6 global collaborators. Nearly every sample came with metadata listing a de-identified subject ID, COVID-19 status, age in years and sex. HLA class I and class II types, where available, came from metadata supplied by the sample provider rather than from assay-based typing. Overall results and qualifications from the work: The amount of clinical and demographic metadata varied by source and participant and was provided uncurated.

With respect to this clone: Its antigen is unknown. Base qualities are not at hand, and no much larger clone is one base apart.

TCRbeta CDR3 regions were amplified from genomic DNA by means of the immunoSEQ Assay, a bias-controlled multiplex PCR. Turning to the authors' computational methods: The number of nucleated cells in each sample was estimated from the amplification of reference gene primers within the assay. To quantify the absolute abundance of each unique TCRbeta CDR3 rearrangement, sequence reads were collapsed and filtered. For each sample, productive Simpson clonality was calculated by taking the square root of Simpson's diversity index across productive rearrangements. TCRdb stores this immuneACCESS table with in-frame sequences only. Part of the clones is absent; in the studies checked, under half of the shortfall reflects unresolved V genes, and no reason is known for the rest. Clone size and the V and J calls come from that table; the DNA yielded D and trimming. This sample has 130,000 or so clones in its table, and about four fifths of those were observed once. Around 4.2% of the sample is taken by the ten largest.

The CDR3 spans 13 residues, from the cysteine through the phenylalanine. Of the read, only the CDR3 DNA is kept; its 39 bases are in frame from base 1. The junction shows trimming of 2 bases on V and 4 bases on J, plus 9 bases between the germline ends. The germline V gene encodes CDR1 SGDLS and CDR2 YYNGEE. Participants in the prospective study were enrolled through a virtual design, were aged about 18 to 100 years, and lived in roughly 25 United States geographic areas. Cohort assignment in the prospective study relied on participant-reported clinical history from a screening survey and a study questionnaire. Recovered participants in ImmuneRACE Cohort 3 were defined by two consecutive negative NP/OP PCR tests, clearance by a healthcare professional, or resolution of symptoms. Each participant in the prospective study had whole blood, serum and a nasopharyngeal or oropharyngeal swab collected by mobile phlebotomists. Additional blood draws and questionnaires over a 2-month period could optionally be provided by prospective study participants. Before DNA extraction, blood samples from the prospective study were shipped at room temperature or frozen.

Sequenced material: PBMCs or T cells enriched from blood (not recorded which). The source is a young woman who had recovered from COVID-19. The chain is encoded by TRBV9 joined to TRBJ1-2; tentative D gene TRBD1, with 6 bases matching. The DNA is TGTGCCAGCAGCGTGGACAGCGGCTATGGCTACACCTTC. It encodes CASSVDSGYGYTF.